This TCR beta chain was retrieved from a study of cytomegalovirus exposure and HLA in healthy donors. The primer mix had 60 Vbeta and 13 Jbeta primers. Profiled with immunoSEQ multiplex PCR; TCRdb holds only in-frame clones, not every one. This table lists approximately 120,000 clones. This receptor was identified in a man in his forties in good health and CMV-seronegative. The sample was PBMCs.

CDR3 in DNA: TGTGCCAGCAGTTCGGGTATGACAGGGCATCAGCCCCAGCATTTT. This translates into CASSSGMTGHQPQHF. V and J are TRBV6-5 and TRBJ1-5; 7 bases are shared with TRBD1. CDR1 and CDR2 from the germline V gene are MNHEY and SVGAGI. This CDR3 comprises 15 residues. Losses at the gene ends were 4 bases for V and 5 bases for J; bases not matched to a gene: 8.